The 31 T cell receptor beta chains reported below all come from one sample, sequenced in a study of cytotoxic CD8 clonotypes in ibrutinib-treated CLL. The table came from immunoSEQ multiplex PCR; TCRdb's copy has only in-frame clones and leaves some out. The sample has over 150,000 clones, 72% seen once; the top ten hold over 10%. Material: PBMCs, obtained after 24 months of ibrutinib treatment. These receptors came from a human donor with chronic lymphocytic leukemia.

The chain joins TRBV18 to TRBJ2-2; 12 nucleotides match TRBD2. Trimming removed 3 bases from V and 3 bases from J; junction bases left unmatched: 2. Germline V CDR1 and CDR2: KGHSH, LQKENI. This CDR3 comprises 16 residues. The CDR3 loop reads CASSPLAGGHTGELFF. DNA of the CDR3: TGTGCCAGCTCACCTCTAGCGGGAGGGCACACCGGGGAGCTGTTTTTT.

A word on this clone: The junction and the germline gene differ at one end; a read error may be behind it. The chain uses TRBV5-8 and TRBJ2-3; D could derive from TRBD1 or TRBD2 (6 bases each). The length of the CDR3 is 8 residues. Germline CDR1 and CDR2: SGHTS and YDEGEE. DNA of the CDR3: TGTGCCGAGGGGGGAGGTCGGTTT. Residues: CAEGGGRF.

J is TRBJ2-3 and V is TRBV7-6; TRBD2 matches 10 bases. Per germline, CDR1 SGHVS and CDR2 FNYEAQ. Trimming at V came to 2 bases and at J to 4 bases, leaving 6 bases not matched to a gene. The CDR3 length is 16 residues. The CDR3 here is CASSLPGLALSDTQYF. CDR3 coding DNA: TGTGCCAGCAGCTTACCGGGACTAGCGTTATCAGATACGCAGTATTTT.

The sample holds one count of this clone. This chain links TRBV10-3 with TRBJ2-7; perhaps TRBD1 as D (5 bases). CDR1 is ENHRY and CDR2 is SYGVKD in the germline V gene. The CDR3 runs 14 residues. The V gene lost 3 bases and the J gene lost 6 bases, with 15 bases spanning the gap. This chain's CDR3 is CAISEYPGPSEQYF. In DNA, the CDR3 is TGTGCCATCAGTGAATACCCAGGGCCTTCCGAGCAGTACTTC.

V is TRBV18 and J is TRBJ1-5, with D possibly being TRBD1 (5 bases). Per germline, CDR1 KGHSH and CDR2 LQKENI. Trimming took off 2 bases at V and 7 bases at J, with 15 bases between the two ends. CDR3 length: 15 amino acids. The CDR3: CASSPETVIGQPQHF. CDR3 nucleotide sequence: TGTGCCAGCTCACCAGAGACAGTAATCGGACAGCCCCAGCATTTT.

The rearrangement links TRBV6-5 to TRBJ2-3, with D unresolved. CDR3 length: 15 residues. CDR1 and CDR2 (germline): MNHEY, SVGAGI. V shed 5 bases and J shed 5 bases, with 17 bases lying between them. This CDR3 reads CASSRHFLKEDTQYF. The CDR3 DNA reads TGTGCCAGCAGTCGTCATTTTTTGAAGGAAGATACGCAGTATTTT.

CDR3 residues: CASSLVGLSSYEQYF. The CDR3 DNA reads TGCGCCAGCAGCTTGGTCGGCCTGAGCTCCTACGAGCAGTACTTC. The chain carries TRBV5-1 and TRBJ2-7; D is uncertain. V was clipped by 0 bases and J by 0 bases, with 10 bases between them. This CDR3 has 15 residues. Per the germline V gene, CDR1 is SGHRS and CDR2 is YFSETQ. Complete variable domain (other parts from reference TRBV5-1 and TRBJ2-7): KAGVTQTPRYLIKTRGQQVTLSCSPISGHRSVSWYQQTPGQGLQFLFEYFSETQRNKGNFPGRFSGRQFSNSRSEMNVSTLELGDSALYLCASSLVGLSSYEQYFGPGTRLTVT.

The rearrangement uses TRBV28 and TRBJ1-5; a weak D match, TRBD1 (6 bases). Germline lookup yields CDR1 MDHEN and CDR2 SYDVKM. V was shortened by 5 bases and J by 0 bases, with 11 bases between the two germline ends. The CDR3 has 15 residues. The CDR3 DNA sequence: TGTGCCAGCAGTGTGGGAGGGGGTAGCAATCAGCCCCAGCATTTT. This encodes CASSVGGGSNQPQHF.

This rearrangement joins TRBV6-5 to TRBJ1-2, with 7 bases matching TRBD1. Germline loops: CDR1 MNHEY, CDR2 SVGAGI. The CDR3 loop spans 12 amino acids. The junction had 5 bases not matched to a gene; V was cut back by 5 bases and J by 8 bases. CDR3 loop: CASSQTGFGYTF. The CDR3 region has the DNA TGTGCCAGCAGTCAGACAGGGTTCGGCTACACCTTC.

The chain has TRBV5-1 and TRBJ2-5; 9 nucleotides line up with TRBD2. The CDR3 length is 16 residues. V trimming: 2 bases; J trimming: 5 bases; junction bases outside the gene matches: 10. CDR1 SGHRS and CDR2 YFSETQ come from the germline V gene. The CDR3 nucleotides are TGCGCCAGCAGCTTCACCGTTGGTAGCGGGAGTGAGACCCAGTACTTC. Its translation is CASSFTVGSGSETQYF.

The V call is TRBV2, the J call TRBJ2-1; tentative D call: TRBD2 (5 bases). Germline CDR1 and CDR2: SNHLY and FYNNEI. The CDR3 extends over 12 amino acids. The V end was cut by 3 bases, the J end by 7 bases, with 7 bases between. DNA of the CDR3: TGTGCCAGCAGTGATAGGAGGAATGAGCAGTTCTTC. Translation: CASSDRRNEQFF.

In its sample, this clone was seen a few times. The chain uses TRBV4-3 and TRBJ2-7; D is possibly TRBD2 (5 bases). Germline V gene data show CDR1 as LGHNA and CDR2 as YSLEER. V lost 2 bases to trimming and J lost 6 bases, with 11 bases between them. This CDR3 has 13 amino acids. CDR3: CASSQIRAGEQYF. CDR3 DNA sequence: TGCGCCAGCAGCCAAATTAGGGCGGGCGAGCAGTACTTC.

This chain's CDR3 is CASSLGLAGYTGELFF. CDR3 in DNA: TGTGCCAGCAGCTTGGGACTAGCGGGATATACCGGGGAGCTGTTTTTT. V is TRBV13 and J is TRBJ2-2; 13 bases agree with TRBD2. Trimming at V came to 3 bases and at J to 5 bases, leaving 3 bases not matched to a gene. The CDR3 consists of 16 residues. Germline CDR1 is PRHDT and CDR2 is FYEKMQ (reference sequence).

The chain uses TRBV11-2 and TRBJ2-7, with 7 bases aligning to TRBD1. Germline CDR1 is SGHAT and CDR2 is FQNNGV. The V segment lost 0 bases and the J segment 3 bases; nucleotides outside the gene matches: 14. This CDR3 spans 18 amino acids. CDR3 sequence: CASSLDPPTGSVSYEQYF. In DNA, the CDR3 is TGTGCCAGCAGCTTAGACCCACCGACAGGGTCCGTAAGCTACGAGCAGTACTTC. The variable domain in full, completed from reference TRBV11-2 and TRBJ2-7, reads EAGVAQSPRYKIIEKRQSVAFWCNPISGHATLYWYQQILGQGPKLLIQFQNNGVVDDSQLPKDRFSAERLKGVDSTLKIQPAKLEDSAVYLCASSLDPPTGSVSYEQYFGPGTRLTVT.

The CDR3, as DNA: TGTGCCAGCAGCTTGGAAGCGGGAGGGCCTGCAGATACGCAGTATTTT. Translating it yields CASSLEAGGPADTQYF. The V call is TRBV5-8, the J call TRBJ2-3; 10 bases fit TRBD2. The CDR3 runs to 16 residues. The V gene's germline CDR1 is SGHTS and CDR2 YDEGEE. V shed 0 bases, J shed 4 bases, and the junction held 5 bases outside the gene matches.

This clone was counted only a few times. In DNA form, the CDR3 reads TGTGCCAGCAGCGTAGCAGGGGGCGTTGAAAAACTGTTTTTT. It translates to CASSVAGGVEKLFF. The V and J genes are TRBV9 and TRBJ1-4; 8 bases are a match to TRBD1. The V segment lost 0 bases and the J segment 7 bases; nucleotides outside the gene matches: 2. This CDR3 spans 14 amino acids. Germline V CDR1 and CDR2: SGDLS, YYNGEE. The full variable domain, with the rest looked up from reference TRBV9 and TRBJ1-4, is DSGVTQTPKHLITATGQRVTLRCSPRSGDLSVYWYQQSLDQGLQFLIQYYNGEERAKGNILERFSAQQFPDLHSELNLSSLELGDSALYFCASSVAGGVEKLFFGSGTQLSVL.

The rearrangement uses TRBV10-2 and TRBJ2-5; either TRBD1 or TRBD2 may supply D (5 bases each). V was shortened by 0 bases and J by 7 bases, with 15 bases between the two germline ends. From germline, CDR1 is WSHSY and CDR2 SAAADI. The CDR3 is 15 amino acids. In nucleotides, the CDR3 is TGCGCCAGCAGTGAGTCTATGGGACGCCGCGGGACCCAGTACTTC. It is translated as CASSESMGRRGTQYF.

This chain links TRBV18 with TRBJ2-5, with TRBD1 matching 7 bases. Per the germline V gene, CDR1 is KGHSH and CDR2 is LQKENI. The length of the CDR3 is 14 residues. Germline trimming cut 2 bases from V and 3 bases from J; bases unmatched to any gene: 3. The CDR3 bases are TGTGCCAGCTCACCATGGACAGGAAAAGAGACCCAGTACTTC. It encodes CASSPWTGKETQYF.

This clone was recorded a few times. The chain links TRBV27 to TRBJ1-2, with 8 positions matching TRBD1. CDR1 MNHEY and CDR2 SMNVEV come from the germline V gene (reference sequence). Unmatched junction bases numbered 5, after V lost 5 bases and J lost 9 bases. The CDR3 length is 12 residues. The chain's CDR3 is CASSPQGGSYTF. The CDR3 DNA reads as TGTGCCAGCAGTCCACAGGGGGGAAGCTACACCTTC.

The chain employs TRBV27 and TRBJ1-1, with D hard to call. The CDR3 consists of 13 residues. From germline, CDR1 is MNHEY and CDR2 SMNVEV (reference sequence). Trimming shortened V by 3 bases and J by 3 bases, and 8 bases separated the two germline ends. CDR3 nucleotides: TGTGCCAGCAGTTTCCTGTCGGACACTGAAGCTTTCTTT. Protein: CASSFLSDTEAFF.

The rearrangement uses TRBV6-5 and TRBJ2-1, with TRBD2 matching 10 bases. With V trimmed by 6 bases and J by 8 bases, 10 bases remained unmatched. Per germline, CDR1 MNHEY and CDR2 SVGAGI. CDR3 size: 15 residues. The chain's CDR3 is CASSLAGTSVHEQFF. As DNA, the CDR3 is TGTGCCAGCAGCTTAGCCGGGACTAGCGTCCATGAGCAGTTCTTC.

The chain is built from TRBV18 and TRBJ2-1, with 8 bases aligning to TRBD1. Unmatched junction bases numbered 3, after V lost 1 base and J lost 1 base. This CDR3 is built from 16 residues. Germline loops: CDR1 KGHSH, CDR2 LQKENI. Here the CDR3 reads CASSPLRQGSYNEQFF. Written as DNA, the CDR3 is TGTGCCAGCTCACCACTGAGACAGGGGTCCTACAATGAGCAGTTCTTC.

This clone turned up a few times. V usage is TRBV5-1 and J usage is TRBJ2-5; TRBD1 matches 8 bases. Germline CDR1 SGHRS, CDR2 YFSETQ. V lost 0 bases to trimming and J lost 2 bases; unmatched junction nucleotides: 3. The CDR3 covers 15 residues. For the CDR3, the DNA is TGCGCCAGCAGCTTGGTAGGGACAGGACAAGAGACCCAGTACTTC. Its translation: CASSLVGTGQETQYF.

This chain joins TRBV9 and TRBJ2-4, with D possibly being TRBD1 (6 bases). The CDR3 is 15 amino acids. The V end was cut by 0 bases, the J end by 7 bases, with 14 bases between. Germline V CDR1 and CDR2: SGDLS, YYNGEE. CDR3 residues: CASSVGGQLLNIQYF. The CDR3 DNA reads TGTGCCAGCAGCGTAGGTGGACAGCTCTTGAACATTCAGTACTTC.

Only one count was recorded for this clone. The V and J genes are TRBV5-4 and TRBJ2-7; 14 bases are shared with TRBD2. CDR1 is SGHNT, CDR2 YYREEE, per germline (reference sequence). The CDR3 loop spans 17 amino acids. The V segment lost 2 bases and the J segment 4 bases; nucleotides outside the gene matches: 8. CDR3 region: CASSLPGLAGAMYEQYF. CDR3 DNA: TGTGCCAGCAGCTTACCGGGACTAGCGGGAGCTATGTACGAGCAGTACTTC.

The chain is built from TRBV30 and TRBJ1-1, with D unclear. The ends were cut back, 1 base at V and 1 base at J, with 7 bases in the middle. The CDR3 consists of 13 residues. Germline CDR1 GTSNPN, CDR2 SVGIG (reference sequence). The DNA of the CDR3 is TGTGCCTGGAGTGACACCGGGAACACTGAAGCTTTCTTT. It codes for CAWSDTGNTEAFF.

This sequence joins TRBV4-3 and TRBJ2-2, with D possibly called TRBD1 or TRBD2 (5 bases each). CDR1 and CDR2 from the germline V gene are LGHNA and YSLEER. V gave up 3 bases and J gave up 5 bases, with 16 bases separating them. The CDR3 is 16 amino acids. CDR3 sequence: CASSHGTGIGTGELFF. The DNA of the CDR3 is TGCGCCAGCAGCCACGGGACGGGGATTGGGACCGGGGAGCTGTTTTTT.

The V gene is TRBV4-3, the J gene TRBJ1-2; unclear D gene. Trimming removed 1 base from V and 8 bases from J, with 14 bases in between. CDR1 and CDR2 (germline): LGHNA, YSLEER. The CDR3 has 14 residues. The DNA for the CDR3 is TGCGCCAGCAGCCAAGTCTTCTCGGGGTCCGGCTACACCTTC. Translating gives CASSQVFSGSGYTF.

The gene calls are TRBV5-1 and TRBJ2-7, with 8 bases identical to TRBD1. Germline CDR1 and CDR2: SGHRS and YFSETQ. Trimming took 0 bases from V and 4 from J; bases not matched to a gene: 12. The CDR3 is 17 residues long. Here the CDR3 reads CASSLEGSRGRVYEQYF. DNA of the CDR3: TGCGCCAGCAGCTTGGAGGGTTCCAGGGGGCGCGTTTACGAGCAGTACTTC.

The chain carries TRBV12-1 and TRBJ2-7; the table names TRBD2, a call not compared with the DNA. TRBV12-1 is flagged as a pseudogene. The CDR3 totals 15 residues. The CDR3 region has the DNA TGTGCCAGCAGCTTTTCCCCTAGCGGCTCCTACGAGCAGTACTTC. Its protein product is CASSFSPSGSYEQYF.

The chain recombines TRBV11-2 with TRBJ2-1; TRBD2 matches 9 bases. The CDR3 length is 15 residues. Unmatched junction bases numbered 6, after V lost 5 bases and J lost 4 bases. CDR1 is SGHAT, CDR2 FQNNGV, per germline. The CDR3 loop is CASSTGLATYNEQFF. DNA for the CDR3: TGTGCCAGCAGCACAGGACTAGCGACATACAATGAGCAGTTCTTC.